Each of the 25 T cell receptor beta chains below was sequenced from the same sample in a study of T cell responses to AZD1222 COVID-19 vaccine. TCRdb's copy holds only in-frame clones and misses some; the assay was immunoSEQ multiplex PCR. The table lists roughly 100,000 clones, over 75% of them singletons. The sample was peripheral blood, taken on day 0 of AZD1222 vaccination. The receptors derive from an adult in good health.

The chain carries TRBV28 and TRBJ2-7, with 15 bases matching TRBD2. Trimming took 3 bases from V and 2 from J; bases not matched to a gene: 11. The CDR3 spans 19 residues. Germline assignment: CDR1 MDHEN and CDR2 SYDVKM. The CDR3 DNA sequence: TGTGCCAGCAGTTTCCAGATGGGACTAGCGGGAGGAGTCACCTACGAGCAGTACTTC. It yields the protein CASSFQMGLAGGVTYEQYF. The variable domain in full, completed from reference TRBV28 and TRBJ2-7, reads DVKVTQSSRYLVKRTGEKVFLECVQDMDHENMFWYRQDPGLGLRLIYFSYDVKMKEKGDIPEGYSVSREKKERFSLILESASTNQTSMYLCASSFQMGLAGGVTYEQYFGPGTRLTVT.

The chain recombines TRBV4-1 with TRBJ2-1; TRBD2 matches 9 bases. The CDR3 extends over 17 amino acids. CDR1 is MGHRA and CDR2 is YSYEKL in the germline V gene. Losses at the gene ends were 1 base for V and 2 bases for J; bases not matched to a gene: 6. The CDR3 spells CASSQGPGLAPYNEQFF. CDR3 in DNA: TGCGCCAGCAGCCAAGGGCCGGGACTAGCCCCCTACAATGAGCAGTTCTTC.

The chain has TRBV9 and TRBJ1-1; D gene ambiguous. Germline V gives CDR1 SGDLS, CDR2 YYNGEE. Trimming shortened V by 0 bases and J by 0 bases, and 18 bases separated the two germline ends. The CDR3 extends over 18 amino acids. The CDR3 protein is CASSVGSASTRLNTEAFF. CDR3 DNA: TGTGCCAGCAGCGTAGGGTCAGCGAGTACCCGATTGAACACTGAAGCTTTCTTT.

The rearrangement links TRBV2 to TRBJ2-7; no clear D gene. The CDR3 length is 13 residues. Germline V CDR1 and CDR2: SNHLY, FYNNEI. V gave up 4 bases and J gave up 2 bases, with 9 bases separating them. In DNA, the CDR3 is TGTGCCAGCAGTGCCCCAGAGCCCTACGAGCAGTACTTC. Protein product: CASSAPEPYEQYF.

The table lists this clone with a count of one. The V and J genes are TRBV2 and TRBJ1-5; the D is unclear. Trimming removed 1 base at V and 4 bases at J, with 8 bases between. The CDR3 contains 14 residues. CDR1 is SNHLY, CDR2 FYNNEI, per germline. CDR3 in DNA: TGTGCCAGCAGTGAAGTCCCGGGAAATCAGCCCCAGCATTTT. Its translation: CASSEVPGNQPQHF.

The genes are TRBV6-5 and TRBJ2-1, with 8 bases that match TRBD1. Germline V gene lookup returns CDR1 MNHEY and CDR2 SVGAGI. V dropped 7 bases and J dropped 4; count of bases not matched to a gene: 9. CDR3 length: 15 residues. The CDR3, as DNA: TGTGCCAGCATCCAAGACAGGGGTAATTACAATGAGCAGTTCTTC. Translated: CASIQDRGNYNEQFF.

The chain joins TRBV18 to TRBJ1-5, with D maybe TRBD1 (6 bases). Trimming removed 5 bases at V and 3 bases at J, with 11 bases between. The CDR3 is 14 residues long. Germline values: CDR1 KGHSH, CDR2 LQKENI. Written as DNA, the CDR3 is TGTGCCAGCTCAGCTAACAGGGACAATCAGCCCCAGCATTTT. Its protein product is CASSANRDNQPQHF.

DNA of the CDR3: TGTGCCAGCAGCCAGGACGGCTACGAGCAGTACTTC. It codes for CASSQDGYEQYF. The chain is built from TRBV11-2 and TRBJ2-7; D is ambiguous. This CDR3 region has 12 residues. Germline assignment: CDR1 SGHAT and CDR2 FQNNGV. V lost 5 bases, J lost 3 bases, and 8 bases lay in between. The entire variable domain, with the rest obtained from reference TRBV11-2 and TRBJ2-7, is as follows: EAGVAQSPRYKIIEKRQSVAFWCNPISGHATLYWYQQILGQGPKLLIQFQNNGVVDDSQLPKDRFSAERLKGVDSTLKIQPAKLEDSAVYLCASSQDGYEQYFGPGTRLTVT.

The rearrangement joins TRBV2 to TRBJ2-5; 10 nucleotides agree with TRBD2. V lost 0 bases to trimming and J lost 3 bases; unmatched junction nucleotides: 7. CDR3 size: 17 residues. Per the germline V gene, CDR1 is SNHLY and CDR2 is FYNNEI. CDR3 loop: CASSEAGLAGAKETQYF. The CDR3 nucleotides are TGTGCCAGCAGTGAAGCGGGGCTAGCGGGAGCCAAAGAGACCCAGTACTTC.

The chain is built from TRBV5-4 and TRBJ1-6; maybe TRBD1 (5 bases). The CDR3 spans 18 residues. The V gene's germline CDR1 is SGHNT and CDR2 YYREEE (reference sequence). V lost 4 bases to trimming and J lost 0 bases, with 17 bases between them. Here the CDR3 reads CASSGGGELGSYNSPLHF. In DNA form, the CDR3 reads TGTGCCAGCAGCGGGGGTGGGGAACTGGGCTCCTATAATTCACCCCTCCACTTT.

This clone has just one count. This chain uses TRBV9 with TRBJ1-5; D is unresolved. The CDR3 sequence is 13 residues long. V was cut by 0 bases and J by 4 bases, with 5 bases left in between. Germline values: CDR1 SGDLS, CDR2 YYNGEE. The CDR3 loop reads CASSVDGNQPQHF. CDR3 nucleotide sequence: TGTGCCAGCAGCGTAGATGGAAATCAGCCCCAGCATTTT.

The gene calls are TRBV2 and TRBJ2-2; TRBD2 matches at 10 bases. The germline V gene has CDR1 SNHLY and CDR2 FYNNEI. J was trimmed by 1 base and V by 6 bases; bases with no gene match: 2. This CDR3 is 15 amino acids long. This chain's CDR3 is CASRRLAGNTGELFF. In DNA form, the CDR3 reads TGTGCCAGCAGACGACTAGCGGGGAACACCGGGGAGCTGTTTTTT. The whole variable domain, remainder taken from reference TRBV2 and TRBJ2-2, is EPEVTQTPSHQVTQMGQEVILRCVPISNHLYFYWYRQILGQKVEFLVSFYNNEISEKSEIFDDQFSVERPDGSNFTLKIRSTKLEDSAMYFCASRRLAGNTGELFFGEGSRLTVL.

In this sample, this clone turned up once. The CDR3 loop is CASRRPSVAEAFF. The CDR3 nucleotides read TGTGCCAGTAGAAGACCCTCGGTCGCTGAAGCTTTCTTT. The chain joins TRBV19 to TRBJ1-1; D uncertain. The V end lost 6 bases, the J end lost 6 bases, and 14 bases lay between the germline ends. This CDR3 is built from 13 residues. Germline CDR1 is LNHDA and CDR2 is SQIVND (reference sequence).

The chain's CDR3 is CASSLDRQGYLSPLHF. The CDR3 DNA reads as TGTGCCAGCAGTCTCGATCGACAGGGCTATCTTTCACCCCTCCACTTT. V usage is TRBV27 and J usage is TRBJ1-6, with 7 bases matching TRBD1. The junction had 13 bases not matched to a gene; V was cut back by 5 bases and J by 9 bases. Germline CDR1 is MNHEY and CDR2 is SMNVEV (reference sequence). The CDR3 sequence is 16 residues long.

J is TRBJ1-1 and V is TRBV9; 8 nucleotides match TRBD1. The CDR3 sequence is 17 residues long. V was clipped by 4 bases and J by 1 base; unmatched bases: 12. Germline values: CDR1 SGDLS, CDR2 YYNGEE. The CDR3 DNA reads as TGTGCCAGCAGCCCAACCTCTGAGACAGGGGCGAACACTGAAGCTTTCTTT. It codes for CASSPTSETGANTEAFF.

This clone was counted a single time. V is TRBV19 and J is TRBJ1-5; D is possibly TRBD1 (6 bases). This CDR3 region has 16 residues. Germline lookup yields CDR1 LNHDA and CDR2 SQIVND (reference sequence). V was pared by 5 bases and J by 3 bases, with 17 bases between. This CDR3 is CASSSYKQGINQPQHF. The CDR3 bases are TGTGCCAGTAGTTCTTATAAACAGGGAATCAATCAGCCCCAGCATTTT.

The chain has TRBV14 and TRBJ2-5; TRBD2 aligns across 12 bases. J lost 4 bases, V lost 5 bases, and 14 bases had no gene match. Germline CDR1 and CDR2: SGHDN and FVKESK. This CDR3 has 18 residues. The CDR3 is CASSSYIRTSGKAETQYF. The CDR3, as DNA: TGTGCCAGCAGCTCTTATATACGGACTAGCGGGAAAGCAGAGACCCAGTACTTC.

V usage is TRBV7-8 and J usage is TRBJ1-2; 8 bases are a match to TRBD1. Germline V lookup: CDR1 SGHVS, CDR2 FQNEAQ. The CDR3 sequence is 17 residues long. V dropped 5 bases and J dropped 0; count of bases not matched to a gene: 11. The CDR3 DNA sequence: TGTGCCAGCAGCCGAGGACAGGGTCCTTCAGCTAACTATGGCTACACCTTC. Amino acid sequence: CASSRGQGPSANYGYTF.

The V gene is TRBV18, the J gene TRBJ2-2, with D tentatively TRBD1 (6 bases). Trimming removed 7 bases at V and 2 bases at J, with 17 bases between. The V gene's germline CDR1 is KGHSH and CDR2 LQKENI. The CDR3 runs 16 residues. This CDR3 is CASLLSTGRNTGELFF. In DNA, the CDR3 is TGTGCCAGCTTACTATCGACAGGACGCAACACCGGGGAGCTGTTTTTT.

V is TRBV4-2 and J is TRBJ2-1; 9 bases fit TRBD2. Germline-derived CDR1 and CDR2 are LGHNA and YNFKEQ. The length of the CDR3 is 16 residues. J gave up 7 bases and V 4 bases, and 11 bases lay outside the gene matches. CDR3 sequence (DNA): TGTGCCAGCAGCCGACCAGGGACTAGCATGGGGAATGAGCAGTTCTTC. Protein sequence: CASSRPGTSMGNEQFF.

CDR3 DNA: TGTGCCAGCAGCCAAGATACAGGATACTATGGCTACACCTTC. Amino acids: CASSQDTGYYGYTF. The chain joins TRBV3-1 (or the pseudogene TRBV3-2) to TRBJ1-2; possibly TRBD1 for D (5 bases). Trimming stripped 0 bases from V and 3 bases from J, with 8 bases between. This CDR3 is 14 amino acids long. In germline, CDR1 is LGHDT, CDR2 YNNKEL (reference sequence).

The CDR3: CASSWELYGGKNTEAFF. The CDR3 nucleotides read TGTGCCAGTAGTTGGGAGTTATATGGAGGGAAGAACACTGAAGCTTTCTTT. The genes are TRBV19 and TRBJ1-1, with D uncertain. V shed 5 bases and J shed 1 base, with 20 bases lying between them. The CDR3 covers 17 residues. Germline V gives CDR1 LNHDA, CDR2 SQIVND (reference sequence).

The J gene is TRBJ2-2, the V gene TRBV11-2, with 9 bases identical to TRBD2. Per the germline V gene, CDR1 is SGHAT and CDR2 is FQNNGV. The V gene end was trimmed by 2 bases and the J gene end by 4 bases; junction bases not matched to a gene: 11. The length of the CDR3 is 18 residues. CDR3 in amino acids: CASSLTRLAAGGTGELFF. CDR3 DNA sequence: TGTGCCAGCAGCTTAACACGACTAGCGGCAGGCGGCACCGGGGAGCTGTTTTTT.

The V and J genes are TRBV5-1 and TRBJ2-2; 7 bases match TRBD2. In germline, CDR1 is SGHRS, CDR2 YFSETQ. The trim removed 1 base at V and 1 base at J, leaving 10 bases unmatched. The CDR3 is 18 amino acids. The CDR3 bases are TGCGCCAGCAGCTTGAGTGCTAGCGGAAACCTGAACACCGGGGAGCTGTTTTTT. Protein sequence: CASSLSASGNLNTGELFF.

The CDR3 sequence: CASSLGAEQFF. DNA for the CDR3: TGTGCCAGCAGCTTGGGCGCTGAGCAGTTCTTC. V is TRBV7-2 and J is TRBJ2-1, with no clear D. Germline CDR1 SGHTA, CDR2 FQGNSA. This CDR3 spans 11 amino acids. V was shortened by 3 bases and J by 9 bases, with 6 bases between the two germline ends.